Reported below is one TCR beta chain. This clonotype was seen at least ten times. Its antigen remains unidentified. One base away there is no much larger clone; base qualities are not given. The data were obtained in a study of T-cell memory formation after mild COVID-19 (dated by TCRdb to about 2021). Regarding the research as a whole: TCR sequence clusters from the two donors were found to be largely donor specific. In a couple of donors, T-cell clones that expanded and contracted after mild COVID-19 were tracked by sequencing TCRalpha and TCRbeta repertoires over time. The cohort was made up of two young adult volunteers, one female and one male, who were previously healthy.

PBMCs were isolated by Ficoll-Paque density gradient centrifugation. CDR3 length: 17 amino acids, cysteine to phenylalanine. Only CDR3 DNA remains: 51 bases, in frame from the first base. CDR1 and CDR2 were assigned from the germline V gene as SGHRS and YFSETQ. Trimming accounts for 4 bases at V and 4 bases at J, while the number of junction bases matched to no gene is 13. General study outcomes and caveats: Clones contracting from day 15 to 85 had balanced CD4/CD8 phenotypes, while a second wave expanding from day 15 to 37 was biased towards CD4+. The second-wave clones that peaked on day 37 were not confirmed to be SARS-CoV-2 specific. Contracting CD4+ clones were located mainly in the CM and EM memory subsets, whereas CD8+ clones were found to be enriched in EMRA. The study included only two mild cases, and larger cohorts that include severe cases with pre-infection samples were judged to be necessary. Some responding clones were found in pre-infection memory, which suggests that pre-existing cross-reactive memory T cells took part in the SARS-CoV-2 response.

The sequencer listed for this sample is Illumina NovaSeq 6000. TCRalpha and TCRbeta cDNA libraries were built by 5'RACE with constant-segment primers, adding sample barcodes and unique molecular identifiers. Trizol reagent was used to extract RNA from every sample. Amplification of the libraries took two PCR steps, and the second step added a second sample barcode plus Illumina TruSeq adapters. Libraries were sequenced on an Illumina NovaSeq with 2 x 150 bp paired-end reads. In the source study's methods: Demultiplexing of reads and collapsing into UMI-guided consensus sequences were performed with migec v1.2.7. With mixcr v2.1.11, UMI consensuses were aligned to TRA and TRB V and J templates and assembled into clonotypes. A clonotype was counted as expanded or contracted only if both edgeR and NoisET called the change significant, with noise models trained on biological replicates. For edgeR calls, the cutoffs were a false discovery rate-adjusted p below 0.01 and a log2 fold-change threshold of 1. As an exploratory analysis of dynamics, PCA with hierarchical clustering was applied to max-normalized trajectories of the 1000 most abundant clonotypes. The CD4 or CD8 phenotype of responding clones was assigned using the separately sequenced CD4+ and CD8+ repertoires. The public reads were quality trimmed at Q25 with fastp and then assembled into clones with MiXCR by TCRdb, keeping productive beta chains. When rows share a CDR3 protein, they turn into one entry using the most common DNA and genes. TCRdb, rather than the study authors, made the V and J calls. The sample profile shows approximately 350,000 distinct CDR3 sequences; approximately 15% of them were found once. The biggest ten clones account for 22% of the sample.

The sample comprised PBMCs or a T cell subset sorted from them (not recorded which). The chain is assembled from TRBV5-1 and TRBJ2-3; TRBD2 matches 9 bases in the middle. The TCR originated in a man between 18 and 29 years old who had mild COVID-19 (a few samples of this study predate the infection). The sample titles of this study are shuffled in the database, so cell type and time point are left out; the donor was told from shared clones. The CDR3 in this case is CASSERAGGPSADTQYF. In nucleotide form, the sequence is TGCGCCAGCAGCGAGAGGGCGGGGGGGCCATCCGCAGATACGCAGTATTTT.